The entry below describes one T cell receptor beta chain. Its antigen is unidentified. The data originate from a study of naive and memory T cell subsets. CDR1 is SGHNT and CDR2 is YYREEE in the germline V gene (reference sequence). Trimming took 4 bases from V and 5 from J, leaving 15 bases between them. The CDR3 is 14 residues long. A UMI-containing oligonucleotide was joined by 3' ligation to the TCR cDNA template. Whole-blood samples were around 2.5 ml of peripheral blood from healthy adult volunteers. Reverse transcription used DNase-treated unsorted total RNA, aiming for about 1 to 1000 ng. General observations from the study: This RNA-based method may be sensitive to activation-related transcript changes.

Four PCR rounds used nested alpha and beta constant region primers plus the SP2 primer. Reverse transcription of blood and skin TCR RNA was primed at alpha and beta constant regions. Each CDR3 protein gets one entry after TCRdb re-called the 5' RACE reads with MiXCR. The sample yields some 60,000 distinct CDR3 sequences, 6% to 8% seen once. The receptor was isolated from a female donor in good health. The rearrangement uses TRBV5-4 and TRBJ2-5; tentative D call: TRBD1 (5 bases). CDR3 loop: CASSPDTQRETQYF. CDR3 DNA: TGTGCCAGCAGCCCGGACACTCAAAGGGAGACCCAGTACTTC.